This passage covers 5 T cell receptor beta chains from one sample sequenced in a study of control samples from healthy donors and cancer patients. TCRdb keeps only in-frame clones here, not all; method: immunoSEQ multiplex PCR. This table holds tens of thousands of clones, approximately 94% found once. The source material was blood. The receptor source for this set is a woman between 18 and 29 years old in good health.

This chain uses TRBV6-1 with TRBJ1-3, with D maybe TRBD1 (6 bases). Germline V gives CDR1 MNHNS, CDR2 SASEGT. V was trimmed by 1 base and J by 16 bases, leaving 20 bases between them. The CDR3 has 14 residues. In DNA, the CDR3 is TGTGCCAGCAGTGAAGGACAGGCACGAGGGTTCGGGTATTTT. Amino acids: CASSEGQARGFGYF.

V gene TRBV7-9 combines with J gene TRBJ2-1, with TRBD2 matching over 8 bases. V dropped 5 bases and J dropped 6; count of bases not matched to a gene: 12. The germline V gene encodes CDR1 SEHNR and CDR2 FQNEAQ (reference sequence). CDR3 length: 16 amino acids. Here the CDR3 reads CASSPLIAGLTNEQFF. The CDR3 DNA sequence: TGTGCCAGCAGCCCCCTGATAGCGGGGTTAACCAATGAGCAGTTCTTC.

This clone was observed a single time. CDR3 sequence: CASSIDTFGFEAFF. DNA of the CDR3: TGTGCCAGTAGTATTGATACATTCGGATTTGAAGCTTTCTTT. The V gene is TRBV19, the J gene TRBJ1-1; unclear D gene. Looked up from germline, CDR1 is LNHDA and CDR2 is SQIVND (reference sequence). V was clipped by 3 bases and J by 7 bases, with 15 bases between them. This CDR3 region has 14 residues.

The chain links TRBV5-8 to TRBJ2-3; 10 nucleotides match TRBD2. From germline, CDR1 is SGHTS and CDR2 YDEGEE. The V and J ends lost 0 bases and 5 bases, in that order; junction bases with no gene match: 3. This CDR3 contains 15 residues. Here the CDR3 reads CASSLERGGKDTQYF. CDR3 nucleotide sequence: TGTGCCAGCAGCTTGGAGCGGGGGGGAAAAGATACGCAGTATTTT.

This sequence joins TRBV4-2 and TRBJ2-7; 9 nucleotides match TRBD2. This CDR3 spans 15 amino acids. The trim removed 1 base at V and 2 bases at J, leaving 3 bases unmatched. Germline CDR1 and CDR2: LGHNA and YNFKEQ. As DNA, the CDR3 is TGTGCCAGCAGCCAAGCTGGGACTAGCCCCTACGAGCAGTACTTC. This gives the protein CASSQAGTSPYEQYF.